The clone carrying this TCR beta chain was seen more than once but under ten times. Antigen: not known. This specimen belongs to a study of Graves' ophthalmopathy and Graves' hyperthyroidism. RNA transcripts were the template, and TCR beta CDR3 regions were amplified from them. RT-PCR in the first round used HTBI primers; a second-round multiplex PCR followed. TCRdb used MiXCR to reprocess the multiplex PCR reads, holding one entry per CDR3 protein. Of under 800,000 distinct CDR3 sequences in the sample, around a fifth were seen once. The germline V gene encodes CDR1 DFQATT and CDR2 SNEGSKA (reference sequence). This CDR3 has 15 residues. V lost 0 bases to trimming and J lost 0 bases, with 9 bases between them. Findings of the study overall: In predicting ophthalmopathy progression, the model reached 70.59% sensitivity and 72% to 80% specificity.

The TCR comes from a woman between 18 and 29 years old with stable Graves' hyperthyroidism. Some clones in this sample may be carry-over from other donors' samples. Sequenced sample: peripheral blood. The chain recombines TRBV20-1 with TRBJ2-1; D call uncertain. The CDR3 DNA follows: TGCAGTGCTAGAGATTTGCGAATCTCCTACAATGAGCAGTTCTTC. Its translation is CSARDLRISYNEQFF.